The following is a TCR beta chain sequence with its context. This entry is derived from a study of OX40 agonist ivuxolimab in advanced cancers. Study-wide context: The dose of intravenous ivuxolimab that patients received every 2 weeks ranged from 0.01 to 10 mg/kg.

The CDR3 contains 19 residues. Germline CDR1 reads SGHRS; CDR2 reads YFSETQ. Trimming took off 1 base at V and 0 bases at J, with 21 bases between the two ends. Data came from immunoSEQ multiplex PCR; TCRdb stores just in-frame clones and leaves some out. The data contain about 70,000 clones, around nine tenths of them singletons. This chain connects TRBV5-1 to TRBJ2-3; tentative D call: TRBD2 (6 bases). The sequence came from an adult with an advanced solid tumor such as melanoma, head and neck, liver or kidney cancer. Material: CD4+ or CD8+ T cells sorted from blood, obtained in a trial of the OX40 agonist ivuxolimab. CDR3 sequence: CASSLRAGGSRPSTDTQYF. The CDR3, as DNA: TGCGCCAGCAGCTTGAGGGCCGGAGGGAGTCGACCCAGCACAGATACGCAGTATTTT.